A single TCR beta chain is shown here with its context. Germline CDR1 and CDR2: KGHSH and LQKENI. V dropped 0 bases and J dropped 1 base, with 5 bases sitting between them. CDR3 length: 14 amino acids. Assay: immunoSEQ multiplex PCR; the TCRdb copy retains only in-frame clones and omits some. The table records about 74,000 clones, under 95% of them present only once. This entry comes from a study of blood T cell repertoires in COVID-19. This chain joins TRBV18 and TRBJ2-3, with D possibly being TRBD1 (5 bases). The source material was peripheral blood. The source of this sequence is a man aged 50 to 59 with acute or convalescent COVID-19. The CDR3 sequence is CASSPPGGTDTQYF. The CDR3 nucleotides read TGTGCCAGCTCACCACCAGGGGGCACAGATACGCAGTATTTT.